The rows below give T cell receptor beta chains drawn from one sample of a study of T-cell reconstitution after alpha-beta-depleted transplantation in children. TCRdb passed the PCR reads through MiXCR, listing each CDR3 protein once. This sample yields fewer than 150,000 distinct CDR3 sequences, of which more than 9.5% are seen a single time; nearly 25% belongs to the top ten. The sequences come from PBMCs, mostly from graft donor cells, collected 180 days after TCRalphabeta/CD19-depleted stem cell transplant. The receptors stem from a girl less than two years old who had a stem cell transplant for combined immunodeficiency, so the T cells may come from the graft donor. The CDR3 runs from the conserved cysteine through the conserved F or W. The D gene is left open where the match is weak. Size values are once, few and many counts, or a class for expanded clones, and some rows have none.

TRBV28	15	TRBD1	TRBJ2-7	many	CASSKGTGGSYEQYF	TGTGCCAGCAGTAAGGGGACAGGGGGCTCCTACGAGCAGTACTTC
TRBV6-4	15	TRBD1	TRBJ1-6	-	CASSDSYRGGSPLHF	TGTGCCAGCAGTGACTCGTACAGGGGCGGTTCACCCCTCCACTTT
TRBV5-5	15	-	TRBJ2-7	few	CASSLAFTMGEGQYF	TGTGCCAGCAGCTTGGCCTTTACCATGGGAGAAGGGCAGTACTTC
TRBV7-2	13	-	TRBJ2-7	-	CASSLDLPYEQYF	TGTGCCAGCAGCTTAGATTTACCCTACGAGCAGTACTTC
TRBV12-3/TRBV12-4	16	TRBD1	TRBJ2-1	-	CAGRSPGQGPNNEQFF	TGTGCCGGCAGGTCTCCGGGACAGGGTCCCAACAATGAGCAGTTCTTC
TRBV20-1	15	TRBD2	TRBJ2-1	-	CSARDLGLAGGEQFF	TGCAGTGCTAGAGATCTTGGACTAGCGGGGGGTGAGCAGTTCTTC
TRBV5-1	14	-	TRBJ2-5	-	CASSLAGQAETQYF	TGCGCCAGCAGCTTAGCGGGACAGGCGGAGACCCAGTACTTC
TRBV3-1	15	TRBD1	TRBJ2-7	-	CASSLQGAPGDEQYF	TGTGCCAGCAGCTTACAGGGGGCGCCAGGAGACGAGCAGTACTTC
TRBV5-8	14	-	TRBJ1-4	few	CASSLLGGREKLFF	TGTGCCAGCAGCTTACTCGGGGGTCGGGAAAAACTGTTTTTT
TRBV20-1	11	-	TRBJ2-1	few	CSATADNEQFF	TGCAGTGCTACGGCGGACAATGAGCAGTTCTTC
TRBV16	14	-	TRBJ1-2	few	CASSHWDGPGGYTF	TGTGCCAGCAGCCACTGGGACGGCCCGGGAGGCTACACCTTC
TRBV7-8	13	-	TRBJ2-7	few	CASSRTPYYEQYF	TGTGCCAGCAGCCGAACCCCTTACTACGAGCAGTACTTC
TRBV20-1	14	-	TRBJ1-6	once	CSARPITRGSPLHF	TGCAGTGCTAGGCCTATCACCCGGGGTTCACCCCTCCACTTT
TRBV5-4	19	TRBD2	TRBJ2-1	-	CASSLRGLAGGRANNEQFF	TGTGCCAGCAGCTTGAGGGGACTAGCGGGAGGGCGGGCCAACAATGAGCAGTTCTTC
TRBV29-1	14	-	TRBJ2-3	few	CSAPDRSNTDTQYF	TGCAGCGCCCCTGATAGGAGCAACACAGATACGCAGTATTTT
TRBV10-3	14	-	TRBJ2-7	few	CAIGDSKSSYEQYF	TGTGCCATCGGCGACAGTAAAAGCTCCTACGAGCAGTACTTC
TRBV10-3	15	TRBD2	TRBJ2-1	-	CAISTSGRPHNEQFF	TGTGCCATCAGTACTAGCGGGAGGCCTCACAATGAGCAGTTCTTC
TRBV9	14	-	TRBJ2-7	many	CASSVGTFSYEQYF	TGTGCCAGCAGCGTAGGGACCTTCTCCTACGAGCAGTACTTC
TRBV5-6	15	-	TRBJ1-1	-	CASSLSSSGPFEAFF	TGTGCCAGCAGCTTGTCAAGCAGCGGTCCCTTTGAAGCTTTCTTT
TRBV4-3	17	TRBD2	TRBJ2-2	few	CASSQGLAGRVTGELFF	TGCGCCAGCAGCCAAGGACTAGCGGGGAGGGTAACCGGGGAGCTGTTTTTT
TRBV7-2	15	-	TRBJ2-1	-	CASSLAMIAYNEQFF	TGTGCCAGCAGCTTAGCGATGATAGCCTACAATGAGCAGTTCTTC
TRBV20-1	13	-	TRBJ2-1	few	CSASGTVYNEQFF	TGCAGTGCTAGCGGGACTGTTTACAATGAGCAGTTCTTC
TRBV5-6	16	-	TRBJ2-6	-	CASRRTVLPGANVLTF	TGTGCCAGCCGCAGGACAGTCCTCCCTGGGGCCAACGTCCTGACTTTC
TRBV20-1	13	TRBD1	TRBJ1-2	-	CSATRQGGYGYTF	TGCAGTGCTACCCGACAGGGCGGCTATGGCTACACCTTC
TRBV27	16	TRBD2	TRBJ2-1	few	CASSSPLAGTYNEQFF	TGTGCCAGCAGTTCGCCACTAGCGGGAACCTACAATGAGCAGTTCTTC
TRBV20-1	12	-	TRBJ2-3	-	CSASKKSDTQYF	TGCAGTGCTAGTAAGAAGTCGGATACGCAGTATTTT
TRBV12-3/TRBV12-4	11	-	TRBJ2-5	few	CASSTEETQYF	TGTGCCAGCAGCACCGAGGAGACCCAGTACTTC
TRBV11-2	18	-	TRBJ2-6	-	CASSTRGAKIIGANVLTF	TGTGCCAGCAGCACACGGGGGGCCAAAATCATTGGGGCCAACGTCCTGACTTTC
TRBV20-1	10	-	TRBJ2-5	many	CSASAETQYF	TGCAGTGCTAGTGCGGAGACCCAGTACTTC
TRBV5-1	14	-	TRBJ2-3	-	CASRPLGAADTQYF	TGCGCCAGCAGGCCTTTGGGGGCGGCAGATACGCAGTATTTT
TRBV7-3	13	-	TRBJ2-5	few	CASSLRREETQYF	TGTGCCAGCAGCTTACGCAGGGAAGAGACCCAGTACTTC
TRBV14	15	-	TRBJ2-5	few	CASSQAVGYQETQYF	TGTGCCAGCAGCCAAGCCGTCGGGTACCAAGAGACCCAGTACTTC
TRBV15	13	TRBD1	TRBJ2-7	many	CATRGTGVNEQYF	TGTGCCACCAGAGGGACAGGGGTCAACGAGCAGTACTTC
TRBV4-1	16	-	TRBJ1-2	few	CASSQIPAGRESGYTF	TGCGCCAGCAGCCAAATCCCGGCAGGGCGGGAGTCGGGCTACACCTTC
TRBV5-1	11	-	TRBJ1-1	few	CASLDGGEAFF	TGCGCCAGCCTCGACGGGGGTGAAGCTTTCTTT
TRBV20-1	15	-	TRBJ2-4	few	CSARVRGLSKNIQYF	TGCAGTGCTAGAGTTAGGGGTCTATCCAAAAACATTCAGTACTTC
TRBV7-9	16	TRBD2	TRBJ2-5	-	CASSSAGGPGEETQYF	TGTGCCAGCAGCTCAGCGGGAGGGCCCGGGGAGGAGACCCAGTACTTC
TRBV7-9	16	TRBD2	TRBJ2-3	many	CASSFSSGGHTDTQYF	TGTGCCAGCAGCTTTTCTAGCGGGGGCCACACAGATACGCAGTATTTT
TRBV28	18	-	TRBJ2-7	few	CASSPNRNWGVGEYEQYF	TGTGCCAGCAGTCCCAACCGCAATTGGGGGGTCGGGGAATACGAGCAGTACTTC
TRBV9	14	TRBD1	TRBJ2-7	-	CASSHTDRVDEQYF	TGTGCCAGCAGCCACACCGACAGGGTGGACGAGCAGTACTTC
TRBV29-1	14	TRBD2	TRBJ2-1	-	CSVEGRERYNEQFF	TGCAGCGTTGAAGGGCGGGAGAGGTACAATGAGCAGTTCTTC